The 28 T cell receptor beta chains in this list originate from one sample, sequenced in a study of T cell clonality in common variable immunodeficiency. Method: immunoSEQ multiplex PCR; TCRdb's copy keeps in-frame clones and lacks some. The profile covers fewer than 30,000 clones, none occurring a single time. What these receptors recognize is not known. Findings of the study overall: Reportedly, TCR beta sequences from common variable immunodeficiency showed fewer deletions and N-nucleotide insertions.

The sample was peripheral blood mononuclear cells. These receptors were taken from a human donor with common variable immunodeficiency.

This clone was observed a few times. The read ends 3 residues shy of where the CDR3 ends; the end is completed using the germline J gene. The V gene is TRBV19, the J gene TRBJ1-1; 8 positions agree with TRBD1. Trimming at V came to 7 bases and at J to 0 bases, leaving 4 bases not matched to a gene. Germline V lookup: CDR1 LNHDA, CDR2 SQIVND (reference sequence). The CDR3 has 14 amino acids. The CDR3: CASNRQGMNTEAFF. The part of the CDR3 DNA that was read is TGTGCCAGTAATAGACAGGGGATGAACACTGAA.

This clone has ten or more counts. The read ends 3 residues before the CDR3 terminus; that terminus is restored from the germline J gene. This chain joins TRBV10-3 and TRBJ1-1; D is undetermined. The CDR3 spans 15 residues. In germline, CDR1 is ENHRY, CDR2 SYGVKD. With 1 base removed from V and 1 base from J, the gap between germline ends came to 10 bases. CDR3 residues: CAISELGQRNTEAFF. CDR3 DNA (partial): TGTGCCATCAGTGAGTTGGGTCAGCGGAACACTGAA.

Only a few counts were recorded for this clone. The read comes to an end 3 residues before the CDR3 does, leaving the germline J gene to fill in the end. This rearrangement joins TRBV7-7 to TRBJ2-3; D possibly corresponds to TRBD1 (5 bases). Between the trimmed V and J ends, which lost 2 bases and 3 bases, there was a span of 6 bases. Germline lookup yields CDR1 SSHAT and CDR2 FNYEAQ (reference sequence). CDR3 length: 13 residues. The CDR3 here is CASSLSGTDTQYF. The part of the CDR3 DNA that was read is TGTGCCAGCAGCTTATCAGGGACAGATACG. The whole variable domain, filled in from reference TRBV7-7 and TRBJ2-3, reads GAGVSQSPRYKVTKRGQDVTLRCDPISSHATLYWYQQALGQGPEFLTYFNYEAQPDKSGLPSDRFSAERPEGSISTLTIQRTEQRDSAMYRCASSLSGTDTQYFGPGTRLTVL.

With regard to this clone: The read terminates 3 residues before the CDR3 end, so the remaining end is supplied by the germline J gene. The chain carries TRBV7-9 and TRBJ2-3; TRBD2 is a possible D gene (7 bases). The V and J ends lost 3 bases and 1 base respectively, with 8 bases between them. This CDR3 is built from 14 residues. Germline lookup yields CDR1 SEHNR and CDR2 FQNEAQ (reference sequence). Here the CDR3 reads CASSLGGRTDTQYF. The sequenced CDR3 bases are TGTGCCAGCAGCTTGGGGGGGCGCACAGATACG. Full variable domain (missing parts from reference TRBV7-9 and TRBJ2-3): DTGVSQNPRHKITKRGQNVTFRCDPISEHNRLYWYRQTLGQGPEFLTYFQNEAQLEKSRLLSDRFSAERPKGSFSTLEIQRTEQGDSAMYLCASSLGGRTDTQYFGPGTRLTVL.

The CDR3 loop reads CASSRQGDTEAFF. The part of the CDR3 DNA that was read is TGTGCCAGCAGCCGTCAGGGAGACACTGAA. J is TRBJ1-1 and V is TRBV5-5, with D possibly matching TRBD1 (5 bases). The CDR3 end lies 3 residues beyond the end of the read and is filled in from the germline J gene. Per the germline V gene, CDR1 is SGHKS and CDR2 is YYEKEE (reference sequence). V lost 4 bases and J 3 bases, leaving 10 bases between the germline ends. This CDR3 spans 13 amino acids.

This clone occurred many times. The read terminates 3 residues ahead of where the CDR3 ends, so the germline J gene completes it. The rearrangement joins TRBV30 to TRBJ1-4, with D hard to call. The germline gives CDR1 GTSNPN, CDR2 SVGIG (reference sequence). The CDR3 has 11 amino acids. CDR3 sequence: CAWSVASRLFF. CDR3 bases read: TGTGCCTGGAGTGTAGCGAGCCGA.

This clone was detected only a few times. This CDR3 is CASSLYGTANQPQHF. CDR3 DNA (partial): TGTGCCAGCTCACTATATGGGACAGCTAATCAGCCC. J is TRBJ1-5 and V is TRBV18; 7 nucleotides align to TRBD1. The CDR3 goes on 3 residues after the read ends, and that part is filled in from the germline J gene. The CDR3 is 15 amino acids. Per germline, CDR1 KGHSH and CDR2 LQKENI. The V segment lost 4 bases and the J segment 4 bases; nucleotides outside the gene matches: 7.

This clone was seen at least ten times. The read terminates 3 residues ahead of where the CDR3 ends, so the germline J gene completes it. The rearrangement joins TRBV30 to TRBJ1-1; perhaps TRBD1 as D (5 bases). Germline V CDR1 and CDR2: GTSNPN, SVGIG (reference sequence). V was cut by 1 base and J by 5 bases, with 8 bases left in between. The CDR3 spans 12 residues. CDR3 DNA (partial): TGTGCCTGGAGTGGAGGGGAAACTGAA. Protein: CAWSGGETE. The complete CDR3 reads CAWSGGETEAFF. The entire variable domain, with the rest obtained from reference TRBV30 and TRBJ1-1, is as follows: SQTIHQWPATLVQPVGSPLSLECTVEGTSNPNLYWYRQAAGRGLQLLFYSVGIGQISSEVPQNLSASRPQDRQFILSSKKLLLSDSGFYLCAWSGGETEAFFGQGTRLTVV.

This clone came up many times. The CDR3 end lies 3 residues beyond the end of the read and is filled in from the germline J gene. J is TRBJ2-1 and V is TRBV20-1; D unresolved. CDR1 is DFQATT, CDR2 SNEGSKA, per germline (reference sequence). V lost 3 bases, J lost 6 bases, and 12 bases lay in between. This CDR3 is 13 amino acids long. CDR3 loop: CSARVTSSNEQFF. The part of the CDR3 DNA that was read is TGCAGTGCTAGGGTGACTTCTTCCAATGAG.

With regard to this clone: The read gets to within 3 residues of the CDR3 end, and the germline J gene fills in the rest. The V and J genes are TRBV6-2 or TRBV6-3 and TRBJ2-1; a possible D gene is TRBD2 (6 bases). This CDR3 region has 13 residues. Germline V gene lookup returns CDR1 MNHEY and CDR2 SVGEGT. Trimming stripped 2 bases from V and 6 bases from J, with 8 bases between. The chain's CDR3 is CASSYRDFNEQFF. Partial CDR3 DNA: TGTGCCAGCAGTTACCGGGACTTCAATGAG.

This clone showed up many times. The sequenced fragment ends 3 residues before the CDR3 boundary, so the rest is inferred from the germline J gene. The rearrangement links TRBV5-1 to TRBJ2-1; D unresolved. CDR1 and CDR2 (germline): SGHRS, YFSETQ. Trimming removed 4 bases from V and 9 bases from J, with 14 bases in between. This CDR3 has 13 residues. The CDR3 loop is CASSPTVSREQFF. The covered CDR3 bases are TGCGCCAGCAGCCCTACGGTTTCTCGTGAG.

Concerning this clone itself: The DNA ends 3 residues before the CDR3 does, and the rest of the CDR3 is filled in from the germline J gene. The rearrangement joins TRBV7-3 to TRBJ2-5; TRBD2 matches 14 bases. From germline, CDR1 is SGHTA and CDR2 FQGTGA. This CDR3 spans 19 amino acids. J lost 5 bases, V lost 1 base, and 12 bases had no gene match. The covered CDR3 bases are TGTGCCAGCAGCTTAAATGGGGGACTAGCGGGGGTCACGGGGGAGACC. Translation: CASSLNGGLAGVTGET. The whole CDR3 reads CASSLNGGLAGVTGETQYF.

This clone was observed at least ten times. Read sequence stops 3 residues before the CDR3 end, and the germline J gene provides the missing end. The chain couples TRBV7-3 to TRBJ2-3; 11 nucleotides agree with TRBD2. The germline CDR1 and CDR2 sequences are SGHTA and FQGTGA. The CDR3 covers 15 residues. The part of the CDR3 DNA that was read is TGTGCCAGCAGCGAGACTAGCGGGGCGACTGGCACG. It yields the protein CASSETSGATGT. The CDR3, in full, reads CASSETSGATGTQYF.

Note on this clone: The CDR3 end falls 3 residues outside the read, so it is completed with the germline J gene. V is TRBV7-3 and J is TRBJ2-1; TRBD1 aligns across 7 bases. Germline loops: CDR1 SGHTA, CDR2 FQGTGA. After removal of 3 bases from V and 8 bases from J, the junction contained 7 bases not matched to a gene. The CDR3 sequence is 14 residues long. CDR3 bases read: TGTGCCAGCAGCTTCTCCGGAACAGGGGATGAG. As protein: CASSFSGTGDE. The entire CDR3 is CASSFSGTGDEQFF.

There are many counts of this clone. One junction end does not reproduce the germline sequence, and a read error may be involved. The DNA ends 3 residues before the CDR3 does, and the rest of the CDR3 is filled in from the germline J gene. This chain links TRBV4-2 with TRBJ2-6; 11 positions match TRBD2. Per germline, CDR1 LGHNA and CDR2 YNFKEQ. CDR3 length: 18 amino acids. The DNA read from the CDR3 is TGCGCCAGCAGCGTGGCTAGCGGGGGGCCATCTGGGGCCAACGTC. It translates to CASSVASGGPSGANV. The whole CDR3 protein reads CASSVASGGPSGANVLTF.

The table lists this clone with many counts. CDR3 region: CSAREGQGPGELFF. Partial CDR3 DNA: TGCAGTGCTAGGGAAGGACAGGGTCCCGGGGAG. This chain connects TRBV20-1 to TRBJ2-2, with 8 nucleotides matching TRBD1. The read gets to within 3 residues of the CDR3 end, and the germline J gene fills in the rest. This CDR3 is 14 amino acids long. Germline loops: CDR1 DFQATT, CDR2 SNEGSKA (reference sequence). V was pared by 3 bases and J by 6 bases, with 6 bases of the junction left unmatched.

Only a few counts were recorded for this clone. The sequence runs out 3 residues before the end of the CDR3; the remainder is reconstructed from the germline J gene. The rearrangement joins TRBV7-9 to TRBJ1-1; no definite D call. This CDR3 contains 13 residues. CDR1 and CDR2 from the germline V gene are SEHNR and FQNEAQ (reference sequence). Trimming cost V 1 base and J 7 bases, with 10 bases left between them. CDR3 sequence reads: CASSLVYGGEAFF. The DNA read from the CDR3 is TGTGCCAGCAGCTTAGTATACGGCGGTGAA.

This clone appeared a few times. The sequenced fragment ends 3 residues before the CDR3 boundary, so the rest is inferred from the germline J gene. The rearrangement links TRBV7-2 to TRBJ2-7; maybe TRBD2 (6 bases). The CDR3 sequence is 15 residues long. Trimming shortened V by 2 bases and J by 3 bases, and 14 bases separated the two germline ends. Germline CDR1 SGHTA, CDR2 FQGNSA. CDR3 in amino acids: CASSLSPGLLYEQYF. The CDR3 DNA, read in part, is TGTGCCAGCAGCTTATCCCCGGGACTGCTCTACGAG. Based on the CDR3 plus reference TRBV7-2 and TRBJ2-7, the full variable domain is GAGVSQSPSNKVTEKGKDVELRCDPISGHTALYWYRQSLGQGLEFLIYFQGNSAPDKSGLPSDRFSAERTGGSVSTLTIQRTQQEDSAVYLCASSLSPGLLYEQYFGPGTRLTVT.

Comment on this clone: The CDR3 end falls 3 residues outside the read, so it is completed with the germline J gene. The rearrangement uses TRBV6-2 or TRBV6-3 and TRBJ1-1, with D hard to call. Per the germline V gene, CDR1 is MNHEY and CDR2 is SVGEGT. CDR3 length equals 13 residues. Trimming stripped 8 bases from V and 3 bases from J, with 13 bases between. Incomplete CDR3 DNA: TGTGCCAGCCATTCCGCGGTGCACACTGAA. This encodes CASHSAVHTE. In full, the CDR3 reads CASHSAVHTEAFF.

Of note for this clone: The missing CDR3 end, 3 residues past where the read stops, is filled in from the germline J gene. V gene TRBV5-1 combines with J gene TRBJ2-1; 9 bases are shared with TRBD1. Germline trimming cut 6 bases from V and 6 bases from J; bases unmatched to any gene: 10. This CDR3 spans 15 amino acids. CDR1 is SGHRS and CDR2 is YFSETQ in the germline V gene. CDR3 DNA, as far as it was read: TGCGCCAGCAATCTGAGGGGACAGGGCGTCAATGAG. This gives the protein CASNLRGQGVNE. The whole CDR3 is CASNLRGQGVNEQFF. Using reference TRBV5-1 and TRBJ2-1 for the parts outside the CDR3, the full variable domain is KAGVTQTPRYLIKTRGQQVTLSCSPISGHRSVSWYQQTPGQGLQFLFEYFSETQRNKGNFPGRFSGRQFSNSRSEMNVSTLELGDSALYLCASNLRGQGVNEQFFGPGTRLTVL.

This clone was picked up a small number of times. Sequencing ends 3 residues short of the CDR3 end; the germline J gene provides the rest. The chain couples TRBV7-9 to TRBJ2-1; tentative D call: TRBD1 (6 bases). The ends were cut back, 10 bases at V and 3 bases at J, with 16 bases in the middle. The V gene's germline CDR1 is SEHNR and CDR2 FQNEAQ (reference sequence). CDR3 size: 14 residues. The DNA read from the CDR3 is TGTGCCACCTACCGGGACATCATCTACAATGAG. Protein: CATYRDIIYNE. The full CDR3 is CATYRDIIYNEQFF.

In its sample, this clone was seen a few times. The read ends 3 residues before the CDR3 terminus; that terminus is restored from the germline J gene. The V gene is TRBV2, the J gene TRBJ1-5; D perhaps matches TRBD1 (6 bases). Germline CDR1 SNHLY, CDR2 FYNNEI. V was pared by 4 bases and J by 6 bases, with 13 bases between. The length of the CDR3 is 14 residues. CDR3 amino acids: CASSGAGVGQPQHF. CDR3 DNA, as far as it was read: TGTGCCAGCAGTGGGGCAGGGGTTGGTCAGCCC.

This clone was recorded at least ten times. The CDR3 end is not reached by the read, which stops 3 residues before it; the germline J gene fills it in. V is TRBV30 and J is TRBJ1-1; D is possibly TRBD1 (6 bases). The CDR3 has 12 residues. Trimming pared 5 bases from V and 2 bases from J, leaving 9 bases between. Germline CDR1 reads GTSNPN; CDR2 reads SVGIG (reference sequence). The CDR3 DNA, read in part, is TGTGCCTGGGGCAGGGGAAACACTGAA. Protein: CAWGRGNTE. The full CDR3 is CAWGRGNTEAFF.

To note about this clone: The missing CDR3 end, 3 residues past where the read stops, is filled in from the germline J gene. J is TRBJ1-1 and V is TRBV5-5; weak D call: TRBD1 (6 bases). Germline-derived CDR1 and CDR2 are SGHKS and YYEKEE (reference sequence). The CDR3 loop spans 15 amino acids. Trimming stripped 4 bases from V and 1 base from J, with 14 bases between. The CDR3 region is CASSLGGTRNTEAFF. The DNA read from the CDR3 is TGTGCCAGCAGCCTAGGGGGAACTCGGAACACTGAA.

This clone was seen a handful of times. The sequenced part of the CDR3 DNA is TGTGCCAGTAGTATAGGGGGGGGGCAGATGAACACTGAA. This sequence encodes CASSIGGGQMNTE. The CDR3, in full, reads CASSIGGGQMNTEAFF. The chain employs TRBV19 and TRBJ1-1; D possibly corresponds to TRBD1 (6 bases). The read terminates 3 residues ahead of where the CDR3 ends, so the germline J gene completes it. CDR1 is LNHDA, CDR2 SQIVND, per germline (reference sequence). Trimming stripped 1 base from V and 0 bases from J, with 12 bases between. This CDR3 is 16 amino acids long.

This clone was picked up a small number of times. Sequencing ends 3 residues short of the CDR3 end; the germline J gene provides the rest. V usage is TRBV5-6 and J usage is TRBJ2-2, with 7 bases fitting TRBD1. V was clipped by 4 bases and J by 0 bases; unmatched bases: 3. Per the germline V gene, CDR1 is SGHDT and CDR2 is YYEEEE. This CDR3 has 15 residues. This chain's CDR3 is CASSQQGTNTGELFF. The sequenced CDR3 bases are TGTGCCAGCAGCCAACAGGGGACGAACACCGGGGAG. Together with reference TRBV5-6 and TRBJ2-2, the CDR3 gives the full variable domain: DAGVTQSPTHLIKTRGQQVTLRCSPKSGHDTVSWYQQALGQGPQFIFQYYEEEERQRGNFPDRFSGHQFPNYSSELNVNALLLGDSALYLCASSQQGTNTGELFFGEGSRLTVL.

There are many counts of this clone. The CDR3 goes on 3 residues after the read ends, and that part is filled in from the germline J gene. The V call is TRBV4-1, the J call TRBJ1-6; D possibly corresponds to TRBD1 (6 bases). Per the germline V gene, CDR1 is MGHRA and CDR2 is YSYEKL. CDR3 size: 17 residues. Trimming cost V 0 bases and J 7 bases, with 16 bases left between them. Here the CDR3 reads CASSQDIFGQGNSPLHF. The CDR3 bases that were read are TGCGCCAGCAGCCAAGATATTTTCGGGCAGGGGAATTCACCC.

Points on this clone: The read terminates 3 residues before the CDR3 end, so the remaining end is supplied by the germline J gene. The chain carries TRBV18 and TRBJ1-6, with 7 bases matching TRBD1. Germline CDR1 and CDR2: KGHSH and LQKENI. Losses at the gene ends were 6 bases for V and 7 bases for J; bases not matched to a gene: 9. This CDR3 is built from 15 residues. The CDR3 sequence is CASSQSGTENSPLHF. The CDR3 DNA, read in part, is TGTGCCAGCTCGCAATCCGGGACAGAGAATTCACCC.